Each of the 5 T cell receptor beta chains below was sequenced from the same sample in a study of Ad26.COV2.S vaccination and SARS-CoV-2 variants. TCRdb's copy holds only in-frame clones and misses some; the assay was immunoSEQ multiplex PCR. The sample carries about 350,000 clones, around nine tenths recorded once. Specified treatment: some 20 received Ad26.COV2.S at low or high dose, single or two shots; several received placebo; per-sample allocation not given. Day 63 after the first injection of vaccine or placebo was the sampling time. Sequenced here: peripheral blood, sampled in a trial of Ad26.COV2.S vaccine versus placebo. Receptors originate from a person aged 18-65 years who received the Ad26.COV2.S COVID-19 vaccine or a placebo.

The chain has TRBV30 and TRBJ1-5, with D tentatively TRBD1 (5 bases). The CDR3 contains 14 residues. Germline V lookup: CDR1 GTSNPN, CDR2 SVGIG (reference sequence). V lost 0 bases to trimming and J lost 3 bases, with 9 bases between them. CDR3 loop: CAWSVGTYNQPQHF. Written as DNA, the CDR3 is TGTGCCTGGAGTGTCGGGACGTACAATCAGCCCCAGCATTTT.

The genes are TRBV5-4 and TRBJ2-2, with 8 bases matching TRBD1. Germline loops: CDR1 SGHNT, CDR2 YYREEE (reference sequence). The trim removed 9 bases at V and 3 bases at J, leaving 16 bases unmatched. The length of the CDR3 is 17 residues. The CDR3 loop reads CAIQGGELTDHTGELFF. CDR3 nucleotide sequence: TGTGCCATACAGGGGGGTGAGCTGACAGACCACACCGGGGAGCTGTTTTTT.

This sequence joins TRBV7-9 and TRBJ2-1; tentatively, D is TRBD1 (6 bases). This CDR3 is built from 15 residues. CDR1 is SEHNR and CDR2 is FQNEAQ in the germline V gene (reference sequence). Trimming stripped 3 bases from V and 5 bases from J, with 14 bases between. CDR3 sequence reads: CASSLHGGLNNEQFF. The CDR3 nucleotides are TGTGCCAGCAGCTTGCATGGGGGCCTGAACAATGAGCAGTTCTTC.

CDR3: CASSMSRTGELFF. The CDR3 coding sequence is TGTGCCAGCAGCATGAGCCGAACCGGGGAGCTGTTTTTT. The chain carries TRBV7-8 and TRBJ2-2; D is undetermined. Germline loops: CDR1 SGHVS, CDR2 FQNEAQ. Trimming left V 5 bases short and J 5 bases short, with 9 bases between. The CDR3 is made up of 13 amino acids.

This chain uses TRBV4-2 with TRBJ1-4; 8 bases are shared with TRBD1. This CDR3 is built from 14 residues. Trimming at V came to 1 base and at J to 5 bases, leaving 0 bases not matched to a gene. CDR1 LGHNA and CDR2 YNFKEQ come from the germline V gene. CDR3 sequence: CASSQGQGNEKLFF. The CDR3 coding sequence is TGTGCCAGCAGCCAAGGACAGGGGAATGAAAAACTGTTTTTT.